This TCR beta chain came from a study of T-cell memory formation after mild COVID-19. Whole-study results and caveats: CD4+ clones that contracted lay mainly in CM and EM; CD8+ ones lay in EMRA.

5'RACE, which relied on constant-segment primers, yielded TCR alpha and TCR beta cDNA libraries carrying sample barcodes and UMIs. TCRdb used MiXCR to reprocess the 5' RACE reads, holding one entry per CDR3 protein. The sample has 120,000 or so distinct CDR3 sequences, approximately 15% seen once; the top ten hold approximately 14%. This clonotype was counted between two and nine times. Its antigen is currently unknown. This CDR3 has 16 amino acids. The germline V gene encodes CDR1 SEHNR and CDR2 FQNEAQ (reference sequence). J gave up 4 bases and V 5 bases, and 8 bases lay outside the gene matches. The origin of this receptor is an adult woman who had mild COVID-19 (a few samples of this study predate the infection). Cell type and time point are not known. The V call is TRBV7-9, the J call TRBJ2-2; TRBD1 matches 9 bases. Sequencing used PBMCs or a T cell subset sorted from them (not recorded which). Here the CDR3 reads CASSQTGTGLTGELFF. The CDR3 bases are TGTGCCAGCAGCCAAACCGGGACAGGGCTCACCGGGGAGCTGTTTTTT.